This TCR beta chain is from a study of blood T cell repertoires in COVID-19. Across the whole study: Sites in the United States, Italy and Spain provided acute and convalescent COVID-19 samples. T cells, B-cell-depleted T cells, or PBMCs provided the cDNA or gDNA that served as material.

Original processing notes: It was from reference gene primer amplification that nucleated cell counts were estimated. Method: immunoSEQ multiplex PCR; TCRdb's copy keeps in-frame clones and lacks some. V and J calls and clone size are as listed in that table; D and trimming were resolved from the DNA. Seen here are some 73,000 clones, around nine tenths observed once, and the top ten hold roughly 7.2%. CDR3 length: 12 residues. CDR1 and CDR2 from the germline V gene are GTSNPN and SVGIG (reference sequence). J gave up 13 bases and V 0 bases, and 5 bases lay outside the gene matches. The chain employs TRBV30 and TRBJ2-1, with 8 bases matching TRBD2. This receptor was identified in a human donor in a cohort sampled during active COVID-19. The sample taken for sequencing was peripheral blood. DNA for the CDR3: TGTGCCTGGAGTGTGGCGGGGGGCCCCCAGTTCTTC. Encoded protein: CAWSVAGGPQFF. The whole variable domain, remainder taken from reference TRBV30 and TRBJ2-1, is SQTIHQWPATLVQPVGSPLSLECTVEGTSNPNLYWYRQAAGRGLQLLFYSVGIGQISSEVPQNLSASRPQDRQFILSSKKLLLSDSGFYLCAWSVAGGPQFFGPGTRLTVL.